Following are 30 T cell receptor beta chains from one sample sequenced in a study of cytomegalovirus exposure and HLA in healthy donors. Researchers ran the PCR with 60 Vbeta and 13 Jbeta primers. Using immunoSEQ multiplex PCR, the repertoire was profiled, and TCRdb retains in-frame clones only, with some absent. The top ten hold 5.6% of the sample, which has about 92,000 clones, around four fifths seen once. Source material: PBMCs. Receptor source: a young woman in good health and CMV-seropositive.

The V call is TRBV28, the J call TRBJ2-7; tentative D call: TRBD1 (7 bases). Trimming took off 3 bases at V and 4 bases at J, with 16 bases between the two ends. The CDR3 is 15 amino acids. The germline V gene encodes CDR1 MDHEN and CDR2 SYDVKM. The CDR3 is CASSFTGEVRYEQYF. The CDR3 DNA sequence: TGTGCCAGCAGTTTTACAGGGGAGGTTCGTTACGAGCAGTACTTC.

CDR3 bases: TGTGCCAGCTCACCAAGAGGACTAGCCCAGAGAGGGGCCCAGTACTTC. Translating gives CASSPRGLAQRGAQYF. The J gene is TRBJ2-5, the V gene TRBV18, with 8 bases lining up with TRBD2. CDR3 length: 16 amino acids. Germline V gives CDR1 KGHSH, CDR2 LQKENI. V was clipped by 2 bases and J by 9 bases; unmatched bases: 14.

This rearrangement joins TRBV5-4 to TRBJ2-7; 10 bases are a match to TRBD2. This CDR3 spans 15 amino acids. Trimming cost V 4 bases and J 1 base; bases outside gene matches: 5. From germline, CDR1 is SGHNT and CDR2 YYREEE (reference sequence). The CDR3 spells CASSPGLAESYEQYF. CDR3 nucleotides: TGTGCCAGCAGCCCTGGACTAGCGGAATCCTACGAGCAGTACTTC.

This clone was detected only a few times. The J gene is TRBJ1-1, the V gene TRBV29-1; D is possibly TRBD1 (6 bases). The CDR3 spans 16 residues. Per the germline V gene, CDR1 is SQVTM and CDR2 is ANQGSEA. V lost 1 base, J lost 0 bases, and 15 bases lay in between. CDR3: CSVEGSPGQMNTEAFF. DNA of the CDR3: TGCAGCGTTGAAGGATCTCCGGGACAAATGAACACTGAAGCTTTCTTT.

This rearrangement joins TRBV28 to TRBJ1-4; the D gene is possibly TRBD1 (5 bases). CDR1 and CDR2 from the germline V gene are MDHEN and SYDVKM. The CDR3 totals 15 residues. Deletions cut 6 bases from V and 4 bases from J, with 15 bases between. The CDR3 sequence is CASRDRRTRNEKLFF. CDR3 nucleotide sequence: TGTGCCAGCAGGGACCGCAGGACACGTAATGAAAAACTGTTTTTT.

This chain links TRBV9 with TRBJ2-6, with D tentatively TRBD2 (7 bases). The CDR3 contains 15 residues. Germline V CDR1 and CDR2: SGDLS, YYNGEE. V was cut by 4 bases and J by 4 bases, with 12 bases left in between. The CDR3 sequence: CASSQGGAGANVLTF. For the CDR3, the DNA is TGTGCCAGCAGCCAAGGGGGGGCCGGGGCCAACGTCCTGACTTTC. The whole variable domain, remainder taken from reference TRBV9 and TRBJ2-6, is DSGVTQTPKHLITATGQRVTLRCSPRSGDLSVYWYQQSLDQGLQFLIQYYNGEERAKGNILERFSAQQFPDLHSELNLSSLELGDSALYFCASSQGGAGANVLTFGAGSRLTVL.

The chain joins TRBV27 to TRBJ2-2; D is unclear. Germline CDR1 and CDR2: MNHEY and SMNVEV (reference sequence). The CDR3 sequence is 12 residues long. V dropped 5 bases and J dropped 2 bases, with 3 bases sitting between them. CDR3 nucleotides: TGTGCCAGCAGTCCTAACACCGGGGAGCTGTTTTTT. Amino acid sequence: CASSPNTGELFF.

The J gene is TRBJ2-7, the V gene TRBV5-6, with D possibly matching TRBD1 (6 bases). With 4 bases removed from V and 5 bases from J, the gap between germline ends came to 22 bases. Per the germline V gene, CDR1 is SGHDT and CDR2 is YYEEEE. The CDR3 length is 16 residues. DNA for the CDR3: TGTGCCAGCAGCCCGAGGGGGACATCGGGAAAGGACGAGCAGTACTTC. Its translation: CASSPRGTSGKDEQYF.

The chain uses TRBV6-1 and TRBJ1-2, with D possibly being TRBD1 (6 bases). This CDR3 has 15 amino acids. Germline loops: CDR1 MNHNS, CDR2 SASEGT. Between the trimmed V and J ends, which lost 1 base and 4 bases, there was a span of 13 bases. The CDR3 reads CASSEEATGIYGYTF. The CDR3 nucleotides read TGTGCCAGCAGTGAAGAGGCAACAGGGATCTATGGCTACACCTTC.

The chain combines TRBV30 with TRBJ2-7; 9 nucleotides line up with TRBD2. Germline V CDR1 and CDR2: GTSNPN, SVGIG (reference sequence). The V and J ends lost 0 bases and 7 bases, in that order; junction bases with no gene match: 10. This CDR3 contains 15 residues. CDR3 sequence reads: CAWSVFAGGPGEQYF. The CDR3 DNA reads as TGTGCCTGGAGTGTATTTGCGGGAGGGCCTGGGGAGCAGTACTTC.

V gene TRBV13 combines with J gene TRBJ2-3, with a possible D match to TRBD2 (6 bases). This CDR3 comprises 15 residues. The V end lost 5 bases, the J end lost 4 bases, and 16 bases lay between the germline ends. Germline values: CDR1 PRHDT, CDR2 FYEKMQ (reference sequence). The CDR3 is CASSQTSSGADTQYF. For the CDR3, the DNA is TGTGCCAGCAGCCAAACTAGCTCCGGGGCAGATACGCAGTATTTT.

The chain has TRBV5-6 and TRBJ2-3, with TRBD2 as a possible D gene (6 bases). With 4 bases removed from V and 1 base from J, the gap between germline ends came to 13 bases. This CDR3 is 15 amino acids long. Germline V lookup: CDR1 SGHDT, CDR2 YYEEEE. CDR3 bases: TGTGCCAGCAGCCGGGGACTTACGGGCACAGATACGCAGTATTTT. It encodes CASSRGLTGTDTQYF.

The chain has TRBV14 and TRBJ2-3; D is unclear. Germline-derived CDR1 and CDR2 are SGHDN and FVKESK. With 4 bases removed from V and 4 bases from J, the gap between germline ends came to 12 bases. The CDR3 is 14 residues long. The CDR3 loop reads CASSLRSWADTQYF. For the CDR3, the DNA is TGTGCCAGCAGCCTCCGGAGTTGGGCAGATACGCAGTATTTT.

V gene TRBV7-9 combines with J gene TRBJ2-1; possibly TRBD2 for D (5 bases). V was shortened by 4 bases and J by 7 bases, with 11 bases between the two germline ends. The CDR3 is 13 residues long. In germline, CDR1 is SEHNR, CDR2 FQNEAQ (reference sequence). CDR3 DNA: TGTGCCAGCAGCTCCTCTTGGGAGAATGAGCAGTTCTTC. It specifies CASSSSWENEQFF.

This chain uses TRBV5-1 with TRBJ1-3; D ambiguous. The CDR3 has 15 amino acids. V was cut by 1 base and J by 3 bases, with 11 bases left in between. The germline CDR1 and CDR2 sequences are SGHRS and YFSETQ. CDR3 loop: CASSLNTGVGNTIYF. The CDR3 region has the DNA TGCGCCAGCAGCTTGAATACCGGAGTTGGAAACACCATATATTTT.

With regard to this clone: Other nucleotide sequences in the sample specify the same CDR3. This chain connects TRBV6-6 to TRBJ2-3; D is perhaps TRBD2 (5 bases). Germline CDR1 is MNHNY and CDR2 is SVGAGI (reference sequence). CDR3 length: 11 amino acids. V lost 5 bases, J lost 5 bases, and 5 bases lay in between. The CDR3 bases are TGTGCCAGCAGTGGAGGAGATACGCAGTATTTT. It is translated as CASSGGDTQYF.

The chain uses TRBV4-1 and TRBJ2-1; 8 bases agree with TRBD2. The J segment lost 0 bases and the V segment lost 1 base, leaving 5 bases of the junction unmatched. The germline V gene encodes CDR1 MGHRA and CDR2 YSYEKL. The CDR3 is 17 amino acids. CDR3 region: CASSQGSGGSSYNEQFF. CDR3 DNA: TGCGCCAGCAGCCAAGGGAGCGGGGGCAGCTCCTACAATGAGCAGTTCTTC.

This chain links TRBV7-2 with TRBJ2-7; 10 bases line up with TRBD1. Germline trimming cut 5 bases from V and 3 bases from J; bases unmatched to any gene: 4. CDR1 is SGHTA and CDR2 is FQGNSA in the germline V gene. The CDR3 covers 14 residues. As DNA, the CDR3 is TGTGCCAGCAGCCTGGGACAGGGGAACTACGAGCAGTACTTC. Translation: CASSLGQGNYEQYF.

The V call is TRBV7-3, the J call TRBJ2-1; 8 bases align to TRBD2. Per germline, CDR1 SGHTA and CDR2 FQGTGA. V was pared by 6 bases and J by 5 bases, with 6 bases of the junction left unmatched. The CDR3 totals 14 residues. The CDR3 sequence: CASRNREGDNEQFF. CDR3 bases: TGTGCCAGCAGGAACCGGGAGGGAGACAATGAGCAGTTCTTC.

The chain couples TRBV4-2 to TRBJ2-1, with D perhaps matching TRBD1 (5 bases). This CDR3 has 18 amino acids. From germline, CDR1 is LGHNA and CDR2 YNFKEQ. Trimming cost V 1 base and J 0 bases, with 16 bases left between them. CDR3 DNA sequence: TGTGCCAGCAGCCAAGCCACCAACCTAGGGGACTCCTACAATGAGCAGTTCTTC. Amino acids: CASSQATNLGDSYNEQFF.

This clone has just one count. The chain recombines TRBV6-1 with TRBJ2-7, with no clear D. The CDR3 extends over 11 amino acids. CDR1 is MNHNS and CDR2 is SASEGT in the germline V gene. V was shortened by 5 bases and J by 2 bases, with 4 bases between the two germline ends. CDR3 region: CASSQTYEQYF. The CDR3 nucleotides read TGTGCCAGCAGTCAGACCTACGAGCAGTACTTC.

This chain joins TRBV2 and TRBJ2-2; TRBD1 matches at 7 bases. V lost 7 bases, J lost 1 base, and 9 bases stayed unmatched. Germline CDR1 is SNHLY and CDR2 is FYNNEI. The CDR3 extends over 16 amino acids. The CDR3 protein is CASTAIGTVNTGELFF. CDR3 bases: TGTGCCAGCACCGCGATCGGGACAGTGAACACCGGGGAGCTGTTTTTT.

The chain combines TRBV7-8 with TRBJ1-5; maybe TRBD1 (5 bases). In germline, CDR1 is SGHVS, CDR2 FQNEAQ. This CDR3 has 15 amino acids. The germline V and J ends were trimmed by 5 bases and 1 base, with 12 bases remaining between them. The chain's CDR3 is CASSMRGVSNQPQHF. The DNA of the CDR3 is TGTGCCAGCAGCATGCGGGGGGTCAGCAATCAGCCCCAGCATTTT.

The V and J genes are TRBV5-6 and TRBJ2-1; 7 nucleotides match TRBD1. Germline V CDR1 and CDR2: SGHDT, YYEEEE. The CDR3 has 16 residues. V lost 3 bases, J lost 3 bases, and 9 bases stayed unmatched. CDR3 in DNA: TGTGCCAGCAGCTCAACAAACAGGGGCCGCTACAATGAGCAGTTCTTC. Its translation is CASSSTNRGRYNEQFF.

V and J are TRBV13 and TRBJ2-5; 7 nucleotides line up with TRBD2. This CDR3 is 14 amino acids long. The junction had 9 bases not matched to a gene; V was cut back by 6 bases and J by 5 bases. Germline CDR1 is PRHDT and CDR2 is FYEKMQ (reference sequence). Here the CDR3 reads CASSPRTGRETQYF. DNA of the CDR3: TGTGCCAGCAGTCCCCGGACCGGGAGGGAGACCCAGTACTTC.

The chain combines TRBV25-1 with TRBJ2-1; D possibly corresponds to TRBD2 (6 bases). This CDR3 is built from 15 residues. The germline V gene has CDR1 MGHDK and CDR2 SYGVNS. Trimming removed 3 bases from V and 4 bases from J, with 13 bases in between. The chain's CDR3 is CASSEPAGRYNEQFF. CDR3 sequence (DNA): TGTGCCAGCAGTGAGCCGGCAGGGAGGTACAATGAGCAGTTCTTC.

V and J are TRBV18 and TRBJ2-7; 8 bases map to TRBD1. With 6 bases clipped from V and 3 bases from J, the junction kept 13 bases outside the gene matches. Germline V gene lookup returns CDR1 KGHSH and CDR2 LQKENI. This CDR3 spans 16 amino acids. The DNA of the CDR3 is TGTGCCAGCTCGTACGACAGGGGAACAGCTTACTACGAGCAGTACTTC. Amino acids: CASSYDRGTAYYEQYF.

The CDR3 DNA sequence: TGTGCCAGCAGCTTCGGACTAGCGGGAGCCTACAATGAGCAGTTCTTC. This codes for CASSFGLAGAYNEQFF. V is TRBV5-4 and J is TRBJ2-1, with TRBD2 matching over 13 bases. Germline V gene lookup returns CDR1 SGHNT and CDR2 YYREEE (reference sequence). There are 16 residues in the CDR3. V was clipped by 2 bases and J by 2 bases; unmatched bases: 1.

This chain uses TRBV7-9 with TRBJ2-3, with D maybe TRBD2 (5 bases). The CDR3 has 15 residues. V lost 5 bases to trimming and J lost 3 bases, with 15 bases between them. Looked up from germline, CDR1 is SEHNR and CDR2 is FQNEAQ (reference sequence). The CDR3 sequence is CASSQTGIETDTQYF. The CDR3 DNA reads TGTGCCAGCAGCCAGACGGGGATTGAGACAGATACGCAGTATTTT.

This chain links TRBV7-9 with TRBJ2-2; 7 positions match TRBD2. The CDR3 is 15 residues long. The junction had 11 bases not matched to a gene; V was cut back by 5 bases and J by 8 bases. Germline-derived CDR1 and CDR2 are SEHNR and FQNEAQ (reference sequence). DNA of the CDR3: TGTGCCAGCAGCCAAGCAGCGGGATTCACTGGGGAGCTGTTTTTT. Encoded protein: CASSQAAGFTGELFF.